The 27 T cell receptor beta chains in this list originate from one sample, sequenced in a study of regulatory T cells in long-lasting Graves disease. Indicated time point: persistent/refractory GD, antithyroid drugs over 5 years with positive TRAb. The TCR library was made from RNA extracted from PBMCs. Combining iRepertoire HTBI primers with Arm-PCR of CDR3 regions, the authors built TCR beta libraries. TCRdb re-analysed the multiplex PCR reads in MiXCR, keeping a single row per CDR3 protein. The profile shows roughly 400,000 distinct CDR3 sequences, about a fifth of them singletons. This specimen consisted of peripheral blood mononuclear cells (PBMCs), obtained when the disease was refractory, from a patient treated with antithyroid drugs. Receptors originate from a female donor with Graves disease.

This chain uses TRBV29-1 with TRBJ1-2; a possible D gene is TRBD1 (6 bases). Germline V gene sequence: CDR1 SQVTM, CDR2 ANQGSEA. This CDR3 comprises 12 residues. With 4 bases removed from V and 6 bases from J, the gap between germline ends came to 12 bases. CDR3: CSVVTGQDGYTF. DNA of the CDR3: TGCAGCGTTGTAACAGGGCAAGATGGCTACACCTTC.

The V gene is TRBV4-3, the J gene TRBJ2-7; D may be TRBD1 (7 bases). Trimming removed 5 bases at V and 2 bases at J, with 16 bases between. The CDR3 spans 15 residues. Germline V CDR1 and CDR2: LGHNA, YSLEER. The CDR3 nucleotides read TGCGCCAGCAGCGAGACAGGGAGGCCCCCCTACGAGCAGTACTTC. Encoded protein: CASSETGRPPYEQYF.

This clonotype was seen many times. The chain joins TRBV7-2 to TRBJ1-1; D unclear. The CDR3 runs to 13 residues. Germline-derived CDR1 and CDR2 are SGHTA and FQGNSA. Trimming took off 7 bases at V and 7 bases at J, with 16 bases between the two ends. DNA for the CDR3: TGTGCCAGCACCCTAAAATGGCAAGGTGAAGCTTTCTTT. Translation gives CASTLKWQGEAFF. Complete variable domain (other parts from reference TRBV7-2 and TRBJ1-1): GAGVSQSPSNKVTEKGKDVELRCDPISGHTALYWYRQSLGQGLEFLIYFQGNSAPDKSGLPSDRFSAERTGGSVSTLTIQRTQQEDSAVYLCASTLKWQGEAFFGQGTRLTVV.

This clonotype was recorded at least ten times. The chain recombines TRBV11-2 with TRBJ2-5, with TRBD2 identical over 7 bases. Germline lookup yields CDR1 SGHAT and CDR2 FQNNGV. Trimming removed 6 bases from V and 2 bases from J; junction bases left unmatched: 9. CDR3 length: 15 amino acids. This CDR3 is CASSQAPGLQETQYF. The CDR3 DNA is TGTGCCAGCAGTCAAGCCCCGGGACTACAAGAGACCCAGTACTTC.

The chain carries TRBV30 and TRBJ1-1; possibly TRBD1 for D (5 bases). With 4 bases removed from V and 5 bases from J, the gap between germline ends came to 17 bases. The CDR3 sequence is 14 residues long. In germline, CDR1 is GTSNPN, CDR2 SVGIG (reference sequence). Here the CDR3 DNA reads TGTGCCTGGAACATAATGGCCGGGGGAACTGAAGCTTTCTTT. Translated: CAWNIMAGGTEAFF.

As concerns this clonotype: This may arise from a read error, as a much more abundant clone is one base away. The V and J genes are TRBV10-3 and TRBJ1-1, with 11 nucleotides matching TRBD1. CDR1 and CDR2 (germline): ENHRY, SYGVKD. The CDR3 covers 12 residues. In DNA, the CDR3 is TGTACCATCAGTGGACAGGGGGCGAGCGCTTTCTTT. Translating gives CTISGQGASAFF.

This clonotype was picked up many times. The genes are TRBV11-2 and TRBJ2-7; D uncertain. Trimming removed 5 bases at V and 5 bases at J, with 16 bases between. Germline values: CDR1 SGHAT, CDR2 FQNNGV. The CDR3 runs to 14 residues. In nucleotides, the CDR3 is TGTGCCAGCAGCCCAAGGAGCCGAGTCCACGAGCAGTACTTC. Translated, it gives CASSPRSRVHEQYF. The full variable domain, with the rest looked up from reference TRBV11-2 and TRBJ2-7, is EAGVAQSPRYKIIEKRQSVAFWCNPISGHATLYWYQQILGQGPKLLIQFQNNGVVDDSQLPKDRFSAERLKGVDSTLKIQPAKLEDSAVYLCASSPRSRVHEQYFGPGTRLTVT.

This clonotype has only a few counts. The V gene is TRBV7-9, the J gene TRBJ2-4, with 10 bases identical to TRBD1. Germline CDR1 is SEHNR and CDR2 is FQNEAQ (reference sequence). The CDR3 has 17 residues. V was clipped by 5 bases and J by 0 bases; unmatched bases: 7. The DNA of the CDR3 is TGTGCCAGCAGCCGGCCGGGACAGGGGATAGCCAAAAACATTCAGTACTTC. This encodes CASSRPGQGIAKNIQYF. Combining the CDR3 with reference TRBV7-9 and TRBJ2-4 gives the whole variable domain DTGVSQNPRHKITKRGQNVTFRCDPISEHNRLYWYRQTLGQGPEFLTYFQNEAQLEKSRLLSDRFSAERPKGSFSTLEIQRTEQGDSAMYLCASSRPGQGIAKNIQYFGAGTRLSVL.

This clonotype occurred a few times. The chain's CDR3 is CSVEWGTGELFF. The CDR3 DNA reads TGCAGCGTTGAATGGGGGACCGGGGAGCTGTTTTTT. The chain joins TRBV29-1 to TRBJ2-2, with D possibly being TRBD1 or TRBD2 (5 bases each). This CDR3 is built from 12 residues. CDR1 and CDR2 from the germline V gene are SQVTM and ANQGSEA. Trimming removed 2 bases at V and 5 bases at J, with 6 bases between.

This clonotype has just a few counts. The V gene is TRBV7-2, the J gene TRBJ2-7; 12 positions match TRBD2. The length of the CDR3 is 18 residues. The trim removed 5 bases at V and 0 bases at J, leaving 11 bases unmatched. Germline CDR1 SGHTA, CDR2 FQGNSA. The CDR3 DNA reads as TGTGCCAGCAGCCCTCGGGGGCTAGCGGGAGGGCCCTCCTACGAGCAGTACTTC. Its protein product is CASSPRGLAGGPSYEQYF. Complete variable domain (other parts from reference TRBV7-2 and TRBJ2-7): GAGVSQSPSNKVTEKGKDVELRCDPISGHTALYWYRQSLGQGLEFLIYFQGNSAPDKSGLPSDRFSAERTGGSVSTLTIQRTQQEDSAVYLCASSPRGLAGGPSYEQYFGPGTRLTVT.

This clonotype has ten or more counts. The rearrangement links TRBV6-1 to TRBJ2-7; 7 bases line up with TRBD2. Germline V CDR1 and CDR2: MNHNS, SASEGT. The CDR3 totals 16 residues. The V gene end was trimmed by 5 bases and the J gene end by 6 bases; junction bases not matched to a gene: 16. CDR3 amino acids: CASSRNILATTSEQYF. CDR3 in DNA: TGTGCCAGCAGTCGTAACATACTAGCGACCACGAGCGAGCAGTACTTC.

This clonotype appeared many times. This chain links TRBV11-2 with TRBJ2-7; TRBD2 aligns across 15 bases. CDR3 length: 17 amino acids. J gave up 3 bases and V 1 base, and 4 bases lay outside the gene matches. The V gene's germline CDR1 is SGHAT and CDR2 FQNNGV. As DNA, the CDR3 is TGTGCCAGCAGCTTAGGCGGACTAGCGGGAGGGGACTACGAGCAGTACTTC. This codes for CASSLGGLAGGDYEQYF.

The J gene is TRBJ2-3, the V gene TRBV2; no clear D. Trimming shortened V by 2 bases and J by 4 bases, and 13 bases separated the two germline ends. The germline CDR1 and CDR2 sequences are SNHLY and FYNNEI. CDR3 length equals 15 residues. CDR3 nucleotide sequence: TGTGCCAGCAGTGAATATGGGCAATCCGCAGATACGCAGTATTTT. It yields the protein CASSEYGQSADTQYF.

Details on this clonotype: No conserved phenylalanine or tryptophan is present at the end of the CDR3, so a read error is the likely explanation. This rearrangement joins TRBV5-1 to TRBJ2-6, with a tentative D call TRBD1 (6 bases). Germline CDR1 reads SGHRS; CDR2 reads YFSETQ. The V and J ends lost 0 bases and 0 bases respectively, with 10 bases between them. The CDR3 length is 17 residues. DNA for the CDR3: TGCGCCAGCAGCTTGGCGGACAGTAGCTCTGGGGCCAACGTCCTGACTTCC. Protein: CASSLADSSSGANVLTS.

J is TRBJ1-1 and V is TRBV20-1; 7 bases line up with TRBD1. Germline V gene lookup returns CDR1 DFQATT and CDR2 SNEGSKA (reference sequence). V was pared by 5 bases and J by 6 bases, with 6 bases of the junction left unmatched. The CDR3 spans 12 residues. The CDR3 sequence is CSASPDRAEAFF. The CDR3 coding sequence is TGCAGTGCTTCCCCAGACAGGGCTGAAGCTTTCTTT.

A remark on this clonotype: A much larger clonotype is one base distant, so this may be a read error. The chain is built from TRBV19 and TRBJ1-5; TRBD1 might be the D (5 bases). Germline CDR1 and CDR2: LNHDA and SQIVND (reference sequence). The length of the CDR3 is 17 residues. CDR3 coding DNA: TGTGCCAGTAGTATAGGAACCCCAACAGGACCCAATCAGCCCCGGCATTTT. Translated: CASSIGTPTGPNQPRHF.

In its sample, this clonotype was seen a few times. This may arise from a read error, as a much more abundant clone is one base away. The gene calls are TRBV7-6 and TRBJ2-5; 9 positions match TRBD1. V lost 3 bases, J lost 3 bases, and 2 bases stayed unmatched. The germline V gene has CDR1 SGHVS and CDR2 FNYEAQ. The length of the CDR3 is 14 residues. The CDR3 DNA sequence: TGTGCCAGCAGCTTGACAGGGGGTAAAGAGACCCAGTACTTC. It codes for CASSLTGGKETQYF.

This rearrangement joins TRBV6-8 to TRBJ2-2; D remains unclear. V lost 4 bases, J lost 3 bases, and 12 bases lay in between. The CDR3 is 15 residues long. Germline V gives CDR1 MNHGY, CDR2 SAAAGT. CDR3 amino acids: CASSSWVTYTGELFF. The CDR3 DNA reads TGTGCCAGCAGTTCTTGGGTCACCTACACCGGGGAGCTGTTTTTT.

This chain connects TRBV12-3 or TRBV12-4 to TRBJ2-1, with D perhaps TRBD2 (5 bases). The CDR3 runs 15 residues. V was shortened by 4 bases and J by 9 bases, with 19 bases between the two germline ends. CDR3 residues: CASSYPFGVNGEQFF. In nucleotides, the CDR3 is TGTGCCAGCAGTTATCCCTTCGGGGTTAACGGTGAGCAGTTCTTC.

This clonotype was counted many times. V is TRBV28 and J is TRBJ1-1; a possible D gene is TRBD1 (5 bases). The CDR3 is 14 residues long. Germline CDR1 is MDHEN and CDR2 is SYDVKM. Trimming took 6 bases from V and 4 from J, leaving 15 bases between them. The CDR3 loop is CASSRRMGVTEAFF. CDR3 nucleotides: TGTGCCAGCAGCCGACGAATGGGGGTCACTGAAGCTTTCTTT.

V and J are TRBV29-1 and TRBJ2-5, with D unclear. The CDR3 sequence is 11 residues long. Germline CDR1 reads SQVTM; CDR2 reads ANQGSEA. Trimming left V 2 bases short and J 5 bases short, with 6 bases between. CDR3 sequence reads: CSVENFETQYF. In DNA, the CDR3 is TGCAGCGTTGAAAATTTTGAGACCCAGTACTTC.

This clonotype was counted between two and nine times. CDR3 region: CASSSSGTRPHEQYF. CDR3 nucleotides: TGTGCCAGCAGCTCCAGCGGGACTAGACCCCACGAGCAGTACTTC. This chain connects TRBV7-9 to TRBJ2-7, with TRBD2 matching 8 bases. CDR3 size: 15 residues. Germline lookup yields CDR1 SEHNR and CDR2 FQNEAQ (reference sequence). V was clipped by 4 bases and J by 5 bases; unmatched bases: 10.

This clonotype appeared a few times. At one end the junction does not follow the germline gene, possibly because of a read error. The rearrangement joins TRBV7-2 to TRBJ2-7; TRBD2 agrees at 9 bases. CDR3 size: 15 residues. The germline gives CDR1 SGHTA, CDR2 FQGNSA. CDR3 region: CASGLVSSGTYEQYF. The CDR3 bases are TGTGCCAGCGGCTTAGTTTCTAGCGGGACTTACGAGCAGTACTTC.

The CDR3 DNA reads TGTGCCAGCAGTTGGCCGGAGACGTCTAGCGGGAGGTACTTC. Its translation: CASSWPETSSGRYF. V gene TRBV6-2 or TRBV6-3 combines with J gene TRBJ2-7, with 10 positions matching TRBD2. The V segment lost 4 bases and the J segment 12 bases; nucleotides outside the gene matches: 12. From germline, CDR1 is MNHEY and CDR2 SVGEGT. This CDR3 has 14 amino acids.

Ten or more counts support this clonotype. The chain carries TRBV2 and TRBJ2-7; 9 nucleotides agree with TRBD2. Germline trimming cut 3 bases from V and 5 bases from J; bases unmatched to any gene: 11. The CDR3 covers 16 residues. The germline V gene has CDR1 SNHLY and CDR2 FYNNEI. Written as DNA, the CDR3 is TGTGCCAGCAGTGAGACAGCCGGGACTAGCCCCCACGAGCAGTACTTC. This codes for CASSETAGTSPHEQYF.

This clonotype was counted a few times. The chain combines TRBV27 with TRBJ1-2; 9 bases map to TRBD1. V trimming: 5 bases; J trimming: 2 bases; junction bases outside the gene matches: 6. The length of the CDR3 is 15 residues. Germline CDR1 reads MNHEY; CDR2 reads SMNVEV (reference sequence). DNA of the CDR3: TGTGCCAGCAGTATCGCCGGGACAGGGAACTATGGCTACACCTTC. It specifies CASSIAGTGNYGYTF.

This clonotype was seen repeatedly, ten times or more. The V call is TRBV28, the J call TRBJ2-5, with 11 bases that match TRBD2. Germline V gene sequence: CDR1 MDHEN, CDR2 SYDVKM. This CDR3 comprises 16 residues. V dropped 4 bases and J dropped 4; count of bases not matched to a gene: 8. The CDR3, as DNA: TGTGCCAGCAGTTCCCCCTTCCTAGCGGGAGGAGAGACCCAGTACTTC. Its translation: CASSSPFLAGGETQYF.